The present TCR beta chain was sequenced within a study of T cells in Graves' hyperthyroidism and ophthalmopathy. V lost 9 bases, J lost 9 bases, and 7 bases stayed unmatched. This CDR3 is 11 amino acids long. Germline V gene lookup returns CDR1 LNHDA and CDR2 SQIVND (reference sequence). TCR beta CDR3 sequences were amplified from RNA transcripts. HTBI primers were used for first-round RT-PCR of the TCR CDR3. One entry per CDR3 protein results from TCRdb running MiXCR on the multiplex PCR reads. The data show 490,000 or so distinct CDR3 sequences, with 40% to 50% seen just once and about two fifths held by the top ten.

This TCR was recovered from an adult woman with Graves' disease, either hyperthyroidism or ophthalmopathy (not recorded which). The chain employs TRBV19 and TRBJ2-7; 8 bases are a match to TRBD1. What was sequenced was peripheral blood or thyroid tissue (not recorded which). For the CDR3, the DNA is TGTGCCAGCCGATCAGGGGGCGCGCAGTACTTC. Protein product: CASRSGGAQYF.